A selection of T cell receptor beta chains follows, all from one sample in a study of CD8 T cells in ankylosing spondylitis. TCRdb fed the 5' RACE reads into MiXCR, producing one record per CDR3 protein. Altogether some 270,000 distinct CDR3 sequences are present, roughly 32% being singletons, with the ten largest covering around 4.5%. Sample: blood, either unsorted or a sorted T cell fraction (not recorded which). The origin of the receptors is a male donor with ankylosing spondylitis or in good health (not recorded which). Each CDR3 is given with its conserved first and last residue. Each record gives: V gene, D gene, clone size, J gene, CDR3 DNA, CDR3 protein. The D gene is left open where the match is weak. Part of the rows lack a size; the others show once, few, many or a class for expanded clones.

TRBV20-1	TRBD2	.	TRBJ2-3	TGCAGTGCTCCCCTGCGGGGGGGCCGTTCGGGAGATACGCAGTATTTT	CSAPLRGGRSGDTQYF
TRBV12-3/TRBV12-4	.	.	TRBJ2-1	TGTGCCAGCAGCTACAACAATGAGCAGTTCTTC	CASSYNNEQFF
TRBV7-6	TRBD2	few	TRBJ2-1	TGTGCCAGCAGCTTTTTGGCGGGGGACGCCATCTCCTACAATGAGCAGTTCTTC	CASSFLAGDAISYNEQFF
TRBV18	TRBD1	.	TRBJ2-6	TGTGCCAGCTCGCAAACAGGGGGCTCCGCCAACGTCCTGACTTTC	CASSQTGGSANVLTF
TRBV6-1	TRBD1	few	TRBJ2-7	TGTGCCAGCAGGAAAGAGGACAGGGGGAACTCCTACGAGCAGTACTTC	CASRKEDRGNSYEQYF
TRBV9	TRBD1	few	TRBJ2-5	TGTGCCAGCAGCGTTGGACAGGGCGAGGAGACCCAGTACTTC	CASSVGQGEETQYF
TRBV11-1	.	.	TRBJ2-7	TGTGCCAGCAGCGAGTACAACTCCTACGAGCAGTACTTC	CASSEYNSYEQYF
TRBV29-1	.	few	TRBJ2-7	TGCAGCGTTGAGGACGGACGATTCTACGAGCAGTACTTC	CSVEDGRFYEQYF
TRBV5-6	.	few	TRBJ2-7	TGTGCCAGCAGCTTACCTCACCGTTGGGAGGAGCAGTACTTC	CASSLPHRWEEQYF
TRBV29-1	.	few	TRBJ2-7	TGCAGCGTTGCAACCGGGACGGGGGTCTACGAGCAGTACTTC	CSVATGTGVYEQYF
TRBV6-5	.	.	TRBJ2-2	TGTGCCAGCAGTTCGTGGCAGGCAAACACCGGGGAGCTGTTTTTT	CASSSWQANTGELFF
TRBV12-3/TRBV12-4	.	few	TRBJ2-2	TGTGCCAGCAGTTTTATCGGTAGGGGGACCGGGGAGCTGTTTTTT	CASSFIGRGTGELFF
TRBV15	.	.	TRBJ2-7	TGTGCCACCAGCAGATCTAGGGCCCACGAGCAGTACTTC	CATSRSRAHEQYF
TRBV12-3/TRBV12-4	.	few	TRBJ1-1	TGTGCCAGCAGATTCTCCGGGTTTAACTTGGACACTGAAGCTTTCTTT	CASRFSGFNLDTEAFF
TRBV5-1	.	.	TRBJ2-5	TGCGCCAGCAGCTTGGCGCCAGGGATCGAGGAGACCCAGTACTTC	CASSLAPGIEETQYF
TRBV12-3/TRBV12-4	TRBD2	few	TRBJ2-1	TGTGCCAGCAGACCACTAGCGGGCCTTAGCTCCTACAATGAGCAGTTCTTC	CASRPLAGLSSYNEQFF
TRBV20-1	.	.	TRBJ2-5	TGCAGTGCTAGAGATCCAGGGGATGTGGTTGAGACCCAGTACTTC	CSARDPGDVVETQYF
TRBV20-1	.	.	TRBJ2-2	TGCAGTGCTAGGACAAATGTCGGGTGGGGCGGGGAGCTGTTTTTT	CSARTNVGWGGELFF
TRBV29-1	TRBD1	few	TRBJ2-1	TGCAGCGTTGAAGCCTACACTGGGACAGTACTCTCCTACAATGAGCAGTTCTTC	CSVEAYTGTVLSYNEQFF
TRBV5-1	.	few	TRBJ2-1	TGCGCCAGCAGCTTGTCCCAGTCCTACGCCTACAATGAGCAGTTCTTC	CASSLSQSYAYNEQFF
TRBV5-1	.	few	TRBJ1-1	TGCGCCAGCAGCTTGGCCGGGGGGGCTGAAGCTTTCTTT	CASSLAGGAEAFF
TRBV20-1	.	.	TRBJ2-7	TGCAGTGCCGCCCGGAACGACTACGAGCAGTACTTC	CSAARNDYEQYF
TRBV5-6	.	few	TRBJ2-3	TGTGCCAGCAGCGGCAGCGGAGATACGCAGTATTTT	CASSGSGDTQYF
TRBV7-8	.	once	TRBJ1-1	TGTGCCAGCAGCTTATGGGGTGAAGCTTTCTTT	CASSLWGEAFF
TRBV7-9	.	.	TRBJ1-2	TGTGCCAGCAGCTTAGTTGTCCCGGCAGCTGGCTACACCTTC	CASSLVVPAAGYTF
TRBV20-1	.	few	TRBJ1-1	TGCAGTGCTGGCAGAATGAACACTGAAGCTTTCTTT	CSAGRMNTEAFF
TRBV4-1	.	.	TRBJ1-1	TGCGCCAGCAGCCAAGGCCGCTTAGGGAGGGCGCCTGAAGCTTTCTTT	CASSQGRLGRAPEAFF
TRBV6-5	.	.	TRBJ2-4	TGTGCCAGCAGTTATGATGAACATAACATTCAGTACTTC	CASSYDEHNIQYF
TRBV18	.	.	TRBJ2-5	TGTGCCAGCTCACCACCTAACAGTGGAGAGACCCAGTACTTC	CASSPPNSGETQYF
TRBV5-4	.	.	TRBJ2-7	TGTGCCAGCAGCTTGGAGGCCGAGCAGTACTTC	CASSLEAEQYF
TRBV7-8	.	.	TRBJ1-1	TGTGCCAGCAGCTTGGGTCCCAGGGACTCTGACACTGAAGCTTTCTTT	CASSLGPRDSDTEAFF
TRBV27	.	few	TRBJ2-3	TGTGCCAGCAGTTTCTTGGCAGACCTTTCCACAGATACGCAGTATTTT	CASSFLADLSTDTQYF
TRBV18	.	few	TRBJ2-3	TGTGCCAGCTCACCACGAAGGGACATAGATACGCAGTATTTT	CASSPRRDIDTQYF
TRBV28	.	.	TRBJ1-5	TGTGCCAGCACCGAGAAGGGTCTCGGCAATCAGCCCCAGCATTTT	CASTEKGLGNQPQHF
TRBV10-3	.	.	TRBJ2-3	TGTGCCATCAGCCCCCAATTATCAGATACGCAGTATTTT	CAISPQLSDTQYF
TRBV7-6	TRBD2	.	TRBJ2-5	TGTGCCAGCAGCTTAGTCGGGGGGGCCCGGGAGACCCAGTACTTC	CASSLVGGARETQYF
TRBV5-1	.	few	TRBJ2-3	TGCGCCAGCAGCCGCATAGGGGAGTTAACAGATACGCAGTATTTT	CASSRIGELTDTQYF
TRBV20-1	TRBD2	many	TRBJ2-5	TGCAGTGCTAGAGTCGGGGGGAACCGGGAGACCCAGTACTTC	CSARVGGNRETQYF
TRBV4-1	.	few	TRBJ2-3	TGCGCCAGCAGCCAGGGGTGGTCAGGAGTAACGGATACGCAGTATTTT	CASSQGWSGVTDTQYF
TRBV5-1	.	.	TRBJ2-5	TGCGCCAGCAGCTTGGCCTTCGGGGGCGTGGAGACCCAGTACTTC	CASSLAFGGVETQYF
TRBV12-3/TRBV12-4	.	.	TRBJ2-7	TGTGCCAGCAGTTTCGCTCAGGACTACGAGCAGTACTTC	CASSFAQDYEQYF
TRBV5-5	.	.	TRBJ2-1	TGTGCCAGCAGCTTGGAAGGGGATGAGCAGTTCTTC	CASSLEGDEQFF
TRBV10-3	TRBD2	many	TRBJ2-7	TGTGCCATCAGGGCGATAGCGGGCCAGTCCTACGAGCAGTACTTC	CAIRAIAGQSYEQYF
TRBV25-1	.	few	TRBJ1-1	TGTGCCAGCAGTGAATTGAACACTGAAGCTTTCTTT	CASSELNTEAFF
TRBV20-1	.	.	TRBJ2-1	TGCAGTGCTAGAGACCTTGGGACCCACCACAATGAGCAGTTCTTC	CSARDLGTHHNEQFF
TRBV5-5	.	few	TRBJ2-1	TGTGCCAGCAGCTTCCGGGACCTTAAATACAATGAGCAGTTCTTC	CASSFRDLKYNEQFF
TRBV20-1	.	.	TRBJ2-5	TGCAGTGCGAAAGCAGGGGCCTCCCCAGAGACCCAGTACTTC	CSAKAGASPETQYF
TRBV9	TRBD1	.	TRBJ1-5	TGTGCCAGCAGCGGCGGACAGGGCGGACAGCCCCAGCATTTT	CASSGGQGGQPQHF
TRBV5-6	.	few	TRBJ2-7	TGTGCCAGCAGCCCCACAGGATTCTACGAGCAGTACTTC	CASSPTGFYEQYF
TRBV7-9	.	.	TRBJ2-3	TGTGCCAGCAGCTTCGGCGACTCGTACACAGATACGCAGTATTTT	CASSFGDSYTDTQYF
TRBV12-3/TRBV12-4	.	.	TRBJ2-5	TGTGCCAGCAGTTTAGACAGATTCCAAGAGACCCAGTACTTC	CASSLDRFQETQYF
TRBV29-1	.	many	TRBJ2-7	TGCAGCGTGACGACAGCCTACGAGCAGTACTTC	CSVTTAYEQYF
TRBV20-1	TRBD2	few	TRBJ2-1	TGCAGTGCCCCCCCGGGACTAGCGGAATACAATGAGCAGTTCTTC	CSAPPGLAEYNEQFF
TRBV28	TRBD1	.	TRBJ1-1	TGTGCCAGCAGCCTACCTACCGGGACAGGGAGAACTGAAGCTTTCTTT	CASSLPTGTGRTEAFF